This TCR beta chain was documented in a study of shared clonotypes between healthy human individuals. Study outcomes and limitations: Researchers found naive subsets generally carried larger estimated richness than memory subsets. Limited genetic and exposure-history diversity came from having few donors.

Genomic DNA belonging to each subset was distributed in equal measure over several immunoSEQ plates. Repertoires were generated with immunoSEQ multiplex PCR, while TCRdb's copy carries only in-frame clones and drops some. The table shows around 2,000,000 clones, with around 96% occurring only once. The naive CD8 population came from CD45RO-negative cells selected for CCR7, without terminally differentiated effector memory CD45RA+ cells. About this clone itself: Its specificity is unknown.

This TCR was recovered from a man between 18 and 29 years old in good health. Specimen: naive CD8+ T cells sorted from blood.

CDR3 loop: CASSDPDKAKNIQYF. CDR3 nucleotides: TGCGCCAGCAGCGACCCAGACAAGGCCAAAAACATTCAGTACTTC. This chain links TRBV5-1 with TRBJ2-4; D is undetermined. The V gene's germline CDR1 is SGHRS and CDR2 YFSETQ. With 4 bases removed from V and 1 base from J, the gap between germline ends came to 12 bases. The CDR3 has 15 residues.